The source of this T cell receptor beta chain is a study of a mutant IDH1 vaccine in newly diagnosed glioma. Study summary: Treated individuals were about 60% male and roughly 40% female, averaging about 42 years of age.

The assay was immunoSEQ multiplex PCR, and TCRdb's table has in-frame clones only and misses some. This table holds roughly 99,000 clones, around 90% found once. The time point: baseline, week 1 (first vaccination visit). The treatment denotes: pre-vaccination baseline after standard-of-care therapy. The specimen was PBMCs, collected from a glioma patient treated with radiotherapy, temozolomide or both. The TCR sequence derives from a woman between 50 and 59 years old with glioma.

CDR3: CASSGGSQETQYF. The CDR3 region has the DNA TGTGCTAGCTCGGGAGGTTCCCAAGAGACCCAGTACTTC. J is TRBJ2-5 and V is TRBV11-3; TRBD2 matches 7 bases. The CDR3 is 13 residues long. Germline CDR1 is SGHNT and CDR2 is YENEEA.